The source of this TCR beta chain is a study of T cell responses to AZD1222 COVID-19 vaccine. General study results and limits: Spike-specific TCR breadth and depth were elevated following two AZD1222 doses.

The repertoire was sequenced with immunoSEQ multiplex PCR; TCRdb's copy has only in-frame clones and lacks some. The sample lists approximately 67,000 clones; 84% were seen once. This CDR3 is 14 amino acids long. Germline CDR1 reads PRHDT; CDR2 reads FYEKMQ (reference sequence). V lost 5 bases to trimming and J lost 6 bases; unmatched junction nucleotides: 6. Note on this clone: The target antigen is unknown.

The V call is TRBV13, the J call TRBJ1-2; 10 nucleotides line up with TRBD1. This clonotype was obtained from an adult in good health. Specimen: peripheral blood, collected on day 0 of AZD1222 vaccination. Here the CDR3 DNA reads TGTGCCAGCAGCGACAGGGGGCCTTGGAATGGCTACACCTTC. Protein: CASSDRGPWNGYTF.